The 28 T cell receptor beta chains below were found in one sample sequenced in a study of shared clonotypes between healthy human individuals. Libraries were prepared by immunoSEQ multiplex PCR; TCRdb keeps only in-frame clonotypes and omits some of them. The sample consists of a few million clones, about 90% of them appearing once. Material for sequencing was naive CD4+ T cells from PBMCs. Subset reported: CD45RA+ positively selected. The receptors were gathered from a man aged 18 to 30 in good health. Some clones in this sample may be carry-over from other donors' samples.

The chain couples TRBV30 to TRBJ1-5; 9 bases map to TRBD1. The CDR3 consists of 14 residues. CDR1 is GTSNPN, CDR2 SVGIG, per germline (reference sequence). The V segment lost 1 base and the J segment 7 bases; nucleotides outside the gene matches: 5. For the CDR3, the DNA is TGTGCCTGGAGTGGAATGACAGGGGGACAGCCCCAGCATTTT. Protein: CAWSGMTGGQPQHF.

This clone was recorded a few times. This specimen includes other DNA sequences encoding the same CDR3. The gene calls are TRBV18 and TRBJ2-7; D remains ambiguous. Germline assignment: CDR1 KGHSH and CDR2 LQKENI. The CDR3 is 12 residues long. The V end lost 2 bases, the J end lost 4 bases, and 6 bases lay between the germline ends. CDR3 nucleotides: TGTGCCAGCTCACCAGGTACATACGAGCAGTACTTC. Its translation is CASSPGTYEQYF.

The V call is TRBV7-2, the J call TRBJ2-1; D not certain. Germline assignment: CDR1 SGHTA and CDR2 FQGNSA. V was clipped by 7 bases and J by 5 bases, with 9 bases between them. CDR3 length: 12 amino acids. CDR3 nucleotides: TGTGCCAGCAAAGGTCCCGACAATGAGCAGTTCTTC. Translating gives CASKGPDNEQFF.

This clone showed up just once. The chain employs TRBV5-1 and TRBJ1-2; perhaps TRBD1 as D (5 bases). Trimming took 5 bases from V and 4 from J, leaving 12 bases between them. The germline V gene has CDR1 SGHRS and CDR2 YFSETQ. This CDR3 spans 13 amino acids. CDR3 residues: CASRQDITYGYTF. CDR3 sequence (DNA): TGCGCCAGCAGGCAGGACATAACCTATGGCTACACCTTC.

In regard to this clone: Other DNA sequences within the sample encode an identical CDR3. The chain joins TRBV5-4 to TRBJ2-1; the D is unclear. Trimming pared 5 bases from V and 6 bases from J, leaving 6 bases between. The germline V gene has CDR1 SGHNT and CDR2 YYREEE (reference sequence). This CDR3 has 11 residues. The CDR3 region has the DNA TGTGCCAGCAGTCTCTCCAATGAGCAGTTCTTC. It codes for CASSLSNEQFF.

The chain recombines TRBV11-2 with TRBJ1-1; the D gene is possibly TRBD1 (5 bases). Germline lookup yields CDR1 SGHAT and CDR2 FQNNGV. V was clipped by 6 bases and J by 1 base, with 18 bases between them. The CDR3 is made up of 16 amino acids. CDR3 protein: CASRHIREVRNTEAFF. The CDR3 region has the DNA TGTGCCAGCAGGCATATCAGGGAAGTCCGGAACACTGAAGCTTTCTTT. The full variable domain, rest sourced from reference TRBV11-2 and TRBJ1-1, is EAGVAQSPRYKIIEKRQSVAFWCNPISGHATLYWYQQILGQGPKLLIQFQNNGVVDDSQLPKDRFSAERLKGVDSTLKIQPAKLEDSAVYLCASRHIREVRNTEAFFGQGTRLTVV.

The V call is TRBV5-3, the J call TRBJ1-5; D uncertain. TRBV5-3 counts as an open reading frame of uncertain function. Trimming removed 4 bases from V and 0 bases from J, with 23 bases in between. The CDR3 has 19 residues. The CDR3 sequence is CARSLRQPTGPISNQPQHF. The CDR3 DNA follows: TGTGCCAGAAGCCTAAGGCAGCCCACGGGCCCCATTAGCAATCAGCCCCAGCATTTT.

This clone was observed once. The same CDR3 is also encoded by other DNA sequences in this sample. This sequence joins TRBV5-1 and TRBJ2-5, with 7 bases fitting TRBD2. The ends lost 0 bases at V and 1 base at J; junction bases unmatched: 0. Germline assignment: CDR1 SGHRS and CDR2 YFSETQ. The CDR3 has 14 amino acids. The CDR3 here is CASSLGGGQETQYF. Written as DNA, the CDR3 is TGCGCCAGCAGCTTGGGCGGGGGCCAAGAGACCCAGTACTTC.

This chain links TRBV28 with TRBJ2-3; 8 positions agree with TRBD1. Germline V gene lookup returns CDR1 MDHEN and CDR2 SYDVKM. CDR3 size: 15 residues. Germline trimming cut 5 bases from V and 4 bases from J; bases unmatched to any gene: 8. CDR3 region: CASSPTGQAPDTQYF. CDR3 DNA: TGTGCCAGCAGTCCCACGGGACAGGCACCAGATACGCAGTATTTT.

The CDR3 DNA reads TGTGCCAGCAGTCACGACGGTAACTATGGCTACACCTTC. Amino acids: CASSHDGNYGYTF. The V call is TRBV28, the J call TRBJ1-2; D ambiguous. V dropped 5 bases and J dropped 1 base, with 8 bases sitting between them. There are 13 residues in the CDR3. Germline V gene data show CDR1 as MDHEN and CDR2 as SYDVKM.

The gene calls are TRBV7-2 and TRBJ1-1; D unclear. V was trimmed by 2 bases and J by 4 bases, leaving 14 bases between them. This CDR3 spans 15 amino acids. Germline V gene sequence: CDR1 SGHTA, CDR2 FQGNSA. The CDR3 coding sequence is TGTGCCAGCAGCTTATGGTCAGTCGGGCCCACTGAAGCTTTCTTT. This translates into CASSLWSVGPTEAFF.

This clone was seen only once. The chain employs TRBV28 and TRBJ1-4; 7 bases align to TRBD1. The CDR3 runs 15 residues. Germline-derived CDR1 and CDR2 are MDHEN and SYDVKM. J was trimmed by 4 bases and V by 7 bases; bases with no gene match: 9. CDR3: CASKQDRLGNEKLFF. The CDR3, as DNA: TGTGCCAGCAAACAGGACAGGCTGGGTAATGAAAAACTGTTTTTT.

The genes are TRBV14 and TRBJ2-7; 9 nucleotides agree with TRBD1. Trimming cost V 1 base and J 11 bases; bases outside gene matches: 3. The CDR3 runs 12 residues. The germline gives CDR1 SGHDN, CDR2 FVKESK. The CDR3 coding sequence is TGTGCCAGCAGCCAAGTTCGGGACAGGGAGTACTTC. Encoded protein: CASSQVRDREYF.

In its sample, this clone was seen a few times. V usage is TRBV6-6 and J usage is TRBJ1-1; no firm D call. Trimming removed 6 bases from V and 3 bases from J, with 8 bases in between. The length of the CDR3 is 12 residues. CDR1 is MNHNY and CDR2 is SVGAGI in the germline V gene (reference sequence). CDR3 in amino acids: CASRVPDTEAFF. CDR3 bases: TGTGCCAGCAGGGTCCCTGACACTGAAGCTTTCTTT.

The chain combines TRBV28 with TRBJ1-2; D is uncertain. This CDR3 has 13 residues. From germline, CDR1 is MDHEN and CDR2 SYDVKM. Trimming left V 7 bases short and J 5 bases short, with 14 bases between. The CDR3 DNA reads as TGTGCCAGCATCCCCCCGGCAGGTTATGGCTACACCTTC. Translated, it gives CASIPPAGYGYTF.

This chain uses TRBV15 with TRBJ2-5, with unresolved D. This CDR3 comprises 16 residues. Germline lookup yields CDR1 LNHNV and CDR2 YYDKDF (reference sequence). V lost 2 bases and J 2 bases, leaving 15 bases between the germline ends. CDR3 DNA sequence: TGTGCCACCAGCAGACCCTTTGACGGGCGGCAAGAGACCCAGTACTTC. This gives the protein CATSRPFDGRQETQYF.

The rearrangement uses TRBV15 and TRBJ1-4, with D perhaps matching TRBD1 (5 bases). Germline CDR1 and CDR2: LNHNV and YYDKDF (reference sequence). The CDR3 consists of 12 residues. V lost 6 bases to trimming and J lost 16 bases, with 18 bases between them. The CDR3: CATRTPGPQGFF. The CDR3 bases are TGTGCCACCAGGACCCCGGGACCCCAAGGGTTTTTT.

The chain uses TRBV5-1 and TRBJ2-1, with 7 bases matching TRBD2. CDR3 length equals 14 residues. CDR1 is SGHRS, CDR2 YFSETQ, per germline. Trimming took 6 bases from V and 4 from J; bases not matched to a gene: 7. CDR3 bases: TGCGCCAGCATGGCGGGAGAGGGTTACAATGAGCAGTTCTTC. Amino acids: CASMAGEGYNEQFF.

This clone occurred a few times. The chain employs TRBV28 and TRBJ1-2; TRBD1 is a possible D gene (6 bases). Germline V gene lookup returns CDR1 MDHEN and CDR2 SYDVKM. Trimming shortened V by 5 bases and J by 6 bases, and 10 bases separated the two germline ends. This CDR3 contains 12 residues. The CDR3 nucleotides are TGTGCCAGCAGTGCAAACAGGGATGGCTACACCTTC. Amino acid sequence: CASSANRDGYTF.

This chain joins TRBV9 and TRBJ2-1, with D possibly being TRBD1 (6 bases). The CDR3 loop spans 16 amino acids. The V gene lost 0 bases and the J gene lost 7 bases, with 17 bases spanning the gap. Germline CDR1 is SGDLS and CDR2 is YYNGEE. CDR3 amino acids: CASSVGASRDINEQFF. DNA for the CDR3: TGTGCCAGCAGCGTAGGGGCGTCCCGGGACATAAATGAGCAGTTCTTC.

The chain couples TRBV28 to TRBJ1-1; D unclear. Deletions cut 0 bases from V and 0 bases from J, with 8 bases between. Per the germline V gene, CDR1 is MDHEN and CDR2 is SYDVKM. The CDR3 runs to 15 residues. CDR3 nucleotide sequence: TGTGCCAGCAGTTTATGGTCGGGAATGAACACTGAAGCTTTCTTT. Its translation is CASSLWSGMNTEAFF.

This rearrangement joins TRBV7-6 to TRBJ2-1, with D possibly matching TRBD1 (6 bases). Per germline, CDR1 SGHVS and CDR2 FNYEAQ. This CDR3 is 13 amino acids long. Trimming left V 8 bases short and J 6 bases short, with 14 bases between. The CDR3 DNA reads TGTGCCAGCCAAGCAGGGGACCGCAATGAGCAGTTCTTC. Amino acid sequence: CASQAGDRNEQFF.

The gene calls are TRBV5-1 and TRBJ1-2, with D uncertain. The CDR3 loop spans 16 amino acids. Trimming left V 0 bases short and J 4 bases short, with 16 bases between. In germline, CDR1 is SGHRS, CDR2 YFSETQ. As DNA, the CDR3 is TGCGCCAGCAGCTTGGCTGTCGGGAGCCCGGGCTATGGCTACACCTTC. It codes for CASSLAVGSPGYGYTF.

The genes are TRBV4-2 and TRBJ2-1, with a tentative D call TRBD2 (5 bases). V lost 0 bases, J lost 4 bases, and 10 bases lay in between. CDR1 and CDR2 (germline): LGHNA, YNFKEQ. The CDR3 contains 15 residues. CDR3 residues: CASSQDGRAYNEQFF. Written as DNA, the CDR3 is TGTGCCAGCAGCCAAGATGGGCGGGCGTACAATGAGCAGTTCTTC.

This clone has only one observation. For the CDR3, the DNA is TGTGCCAGCAGTTATAGGGACACCAGCCTCTATGGCTACACCTTC. The encoded protein is CASSYRDTSLYGYTF. This rearrangement joins TRBV6-5 to TRBJ1-2; possible D gene TRBD1, 6 bases. The V end lost 3 bases, the J end lost 4 bases, and 15 bases lay between the germline ends. Germline V gene data show CDR1 as MNHEY and CDR2 as SVGAGI. CDR3 length: 15 residues.

The chain couples TRBV27 to TRBJ2-7; D may be TRBD2 (5 bases). The CDR3 spans 15 residues. Germline values: CDR1 MNHEY, CDR2 SMNVEV (reference sequence). With 6 bases removed from V and 3 bases from J, the gap between germline ends came to 18 bases. The CDR3 sequence is CASREGKRTRYEQYF. The CDR3 DNA sequence: TGTGCCAGCAGAGAAGGTAAGCGGACCCGCTACGAGCAGTACTTC.

This sequence joins TRBV4-3 and TRBJ2-1; D possibly corresponds to TRBD2 (6 bases). Between the trimmed V and J ends, which lost 0 bases and 8 bases, there was a span of 11 bases. Germline CDR1 LGHNA, CDR2 YSLEER. The CDR3 sequence is 14 residues long. The CDR3 nucleotides read TGCGCCAGCAGCCAAGAAGGGGCTAGCGATGAGCAGTTCTTC. Translated: CASSQEGASDEQFF.

The CDR3 loop is CASSFESPGYGYTF. The CDR3 region has the DNA TGTGCCAGCAGTTTCGAGAGCCCGGGCTATGGCTACACCTTC. The V and J genes are TRBV27 and TRBJ1-2; no definite D call. CDR3 length equals 14 residues. Trimming shortened V by 3 bases and J by 4 bases, and 12 bases separated the two germline ends. Germline V gene data show CDR1 as MNHEY and CDR2 as SMNVEV (reference sequence).